Listed here are 15 T cell receptor beta chains from one sample, sequenced in a study of Ad26.COV2.S vaccination and SARS-CoV-2 variants. Treatment specified: 19 received Ad26.COV2.S at low or high dose, single or two shots; about 5 received placebo; per-sample allocation not given. The samples date from day 63 after the first vaccine or placebo injection. Method: immunoSEQ multiplex PCR; TCRdb's copy keeps in-frame clones and lacks some. The top ten clones hold approximately 2.5% of a sample with about 450,000 clones, approximately 92% of them seen once. Sequenced material: peripheral blood, taken in a trial of Ad26.COV2.S vaccine versus placebo. The receptors derive from a person between 18 and 65 years old who received the Ad26.COV2.S COVID-19 vaccine or a placebo.

This chain links TRBV2 with TRBJ2-3; 10 bases agree with TRBD2. Germline V gene data show CDR1 as SNHLY and CDR2 as FYNNEI. Trimming at V came to 7 bases and at J to 2 bases, leaving 3 bases not matched to a gene. This CDR3 comprises 14 residues. CDR3 DNA: TGTGCCAGCATTCTAGCGGGGGACACAGATACGCAGTATTTT. Translating it yields CASILAGDTDTQYF.

V and J are TRBV18 and TRBJ2-3, with 14 bases that match TRBD2. The ends lost 3 bases at V and 11 bases at J; junction bases unmatched: 7. This CDR3 contains 15 residues. CDR1 and CDR2 (germline): KGHSH, LQKENI. The CDR3 DNA is TGTGCCAGCTCACCGGGACTAGCGGGGGATCCGGAGCAGTATTTT. Translated: CASSPGLAGDPEQYF.

The genes are TRBV28 and TRBJ1-2, with TRBD1 matching 9 bases. CDR3 length equals 14 residues. The germline V gene encodes CDR1 MDHEN and CDR2 SYDVKM. The V segment lost 5 bases and the J segment 9 bases; nucleotides outside the gene matches: 10. The CDR3 DNA is TGTGCCAGCAGTCCCCCCGGGACAGGGCTGAGCTACACCTTC. Protein product: CASSPPGTGLSYTF.

The chain uses TRBV7-2 and TRBJ1-4, with D possibly matching TRBD1 (6 bases). The germline V gene encodes CDR1 SGHTA and CDR2 FQGNSA. This CDR3 comprises 16 residues. The V end lost 1 base, the J end lost 4 bases, and 13 bases lay between the germline ends. CDR3 bases: TGTGCCAGCAGCTTAGTGTGGGGGCCGGATAATGAAAAACTGTTTTTT. This codes for CASSLVWGPDNEKLFF.

The chain uses TRBV9 and TRBJ1-1; TRBD1 matches 8 bases. Trimming cost V 4 bases and J 0 bases; bases outside gene matches: 5. Germline V lookup: CDR1 SGDLS, CDR2 YYNGEE. The CDR3 is 15 amino acids. Here the CDR3 DNA reads TGTGCCAGCAGCTTAACGGACAGGGTGAACACTGAAGCTTTCTTT. It yields the protein CASSLTDRVNTEAFF.

The V call is TRBV5-1, the J call TRBJ1-3; D possibly corresponds to TRBD1 (6 bases). CDR1 SGHRS and CDR2 YFSETQ come from the germline V gene. The CDR3 totals 19 residues. Trimming pared 0 bases from V and 0 bases from J, leaving 19 bases between. This CDR3 is CASSLAGGQGRYSGNTIYF. The CDR3 DNA reads TGCGCCAGCAGCTTGGCCGGAGGTCAGGGGCGATACTCTGGAAACACCATATATTTT.

The CDR3 spells CATSDPGDGDTGELFF. The CDR3 DNA is TGTGCCACCAGTGACCCCGGTGACGGGGACACCGGGGAGCTGTTTTTT. V is TRBV24-1 and J is TRBJ2-2; the D gene is possibly TRBD2 (5 bases). This CDR3 region has 16 residues. Germline CDR1 reads KGHDR; CDR2 reads SFDVKD. Trimming took off 4 bases at V and 3 bases at J, with 14 bases between the two ends.

The chain has TRBV7-2 and TRBJ1-6; TRBD1 might be the D (5 bases). The CDR3 consists of 19 residues. V lost 0 bases, J lost 0 bases, and 15 bases lay in between. The germline V gene encodes CDR1 SGHTA and CDR2 FQGNSA. The CDR3 protein is CASSLAPGPESSYNSPLHF. Here the CDR3 DNA reads TGTGCCAGCAGCTTAGCGCCGGGACCAGAAAGCTCCTATAATTCACCCCTCCACTTT.

The rearrangement joins TRBV7-3 to TRBJ2-1; no clear D gene. The CDR3 covers 16 residues. Germline V gives CDR1 SGHTA, CDR2 FQGTGA. Trimming pared 5 bases from V and 4 bases from J, leaving 18 bases between. The CDR3 DNA reads as TGTGCCAGCAGCCCTCGGGTGGCTTCCCGGTACAATGAGCAGTTCTTC. Its protein is CASSPRVASRYNEQFF. The variable domain in full, with the rest retrieved from reference TRBV7-3 and TRBJ2-1, is GAGVSQTPSNKVTEKGKYVELRCDPISGHTALYWYRQSLGQGPEFLIYFQGTGAADDSGLPNDRFFAVRPEGSVSTLKIQRTERGDSAVYLCASSPRVASRYNEQFFGPGTRLTVL.

CDR3: CASSYQLSFNQPQHF. The DNA for the CDR3 is TGTGCCAGCAGTTACCAGTTATCTTTCAATCAGCCCCAGCATTTT. J is TRBJ1-5 and V is TRBV6-2 or TRBV6-3; no clear D gene. The CDR3 covers 15 residues. V was shortened by 2 bases and J by 3 bases, with 11 bases between the two germline ends. Looked up from germline, CDR1 is MNHEY and CDR2 is SVGEGT.

This clone has only a few counts. V gene TRBV7-2 combines with J gene TRBJ1-2; 8 bases are shared with TRBD1. V was clipped by 1 base and J by 7 bases; unmatched bases: 11. The CDR3 runs 16 residues. Germline CDR1 and CDR2: SGHTA and FQGNSA. CDR3 loop: CASSLVGPRGQGGYTF. The CDR3, as DNA: TGTGCCAGCAGCTTAGTGGGACCCAGGGGGCAAGGTGGCTACACCTTC.

The chain carries TRBV7-2 and TRBJ2-1; tentatively, D is TRBD1 (7 bases). CDR1 is SGHTA, CDR2 FQGNSA, per germline. The CDR3 loop spans 14 amino acids. With 4 bases removed from V and 7 bases from J, the gap between germline ends came to 14 bases. CDR3 sequence reads: CASSYYRGGNEQFF. For the CDR3, the DNA is TGTGCCAGCAGCTATTACAGGGGAGGAAATGAGCAGTTCTTC.

The gene calls are TRBV19 and TRBJ2-1; 8 bases fit TRBD2. With V trimmed by 10 bases and J by 9 bases, 11 bases remained unmatched. The CDR3 length is 13 residues. Germline V gene sequence: CDR1 LNHDA, CDR2 SQIVND (reference sequence). The CDR3 nucleotides are TGTGCCACCTCCGGGACTAGTCTTTCTGAGCAGTTCTTC. Protein product: CATSGTSLSEQFF. Full variable domain (remainder filled in from reference TRBV19 and TRBJ2-1): DGGITQSPKYLFRKEGQNVTLSCEQNLNHDAMYWYRQDPGQGLRLIYYSQIVNDFQKGDIAEGYSVSREKKESFPLTVTSAQKNPTAFYLCATSGTSLSEQFFGPGTRLTVL.

The genes are TRBV2 and TRBJ1-1; D is uncertain. The CDR3 covers 13 residues. The germline V and J ends were trimmed by 4 bases and 0 bases, with 6 bases remaining between them. Germline V gene lookup returns CDR1 SNHLY and CDR2 FYNNEI. The CDR3, as DNA: TGTGCCAGCAGTGCCGACATGAACACTGAAGCTTTCTTT. Translation gives CASSADMNTEAFF.

The chain uses TRBV28 and TRBJ2-7; 8 positions match TRBD2. The length of the CDR3 is 14 residues. J lost 1 base, V lost 8 bases, and 7 bases had no gene match. Germline-derived CDR1 and CDR2 are MDHEN and SYDVKM. CDR3 sequence: CASRSGGDSYEQYF. The CDR3 DNA is TGTGCCAGCCGGTCGGGGGGGGATTCCTACGAGCAGTACTTC.